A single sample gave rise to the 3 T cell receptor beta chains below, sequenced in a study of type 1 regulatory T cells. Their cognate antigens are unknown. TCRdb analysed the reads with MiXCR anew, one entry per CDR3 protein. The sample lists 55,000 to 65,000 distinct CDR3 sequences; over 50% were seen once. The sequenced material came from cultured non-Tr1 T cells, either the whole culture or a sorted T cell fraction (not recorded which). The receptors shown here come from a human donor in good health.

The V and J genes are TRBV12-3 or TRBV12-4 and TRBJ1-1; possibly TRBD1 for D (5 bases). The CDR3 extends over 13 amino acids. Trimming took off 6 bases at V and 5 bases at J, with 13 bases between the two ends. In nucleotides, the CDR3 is TGTGCCAGCAGACCCTGGGGGAGTACTGAAGCTTTCTTT. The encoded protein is CASRPWGSTEAFF.

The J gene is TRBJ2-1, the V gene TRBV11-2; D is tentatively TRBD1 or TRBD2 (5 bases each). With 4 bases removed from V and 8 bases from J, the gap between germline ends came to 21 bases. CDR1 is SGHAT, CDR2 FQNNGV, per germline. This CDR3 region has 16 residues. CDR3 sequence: CASSSGRDGAGDEQFF. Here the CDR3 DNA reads TGTGCCAGCAGCTCGGGACGGGACGGGGCGGGTGATGAGCAGTTCTTC.

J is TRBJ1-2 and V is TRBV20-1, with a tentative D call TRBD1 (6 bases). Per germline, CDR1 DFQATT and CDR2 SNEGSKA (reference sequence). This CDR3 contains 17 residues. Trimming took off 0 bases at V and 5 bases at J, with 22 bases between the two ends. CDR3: CSARDIGGKVTSYGYTF. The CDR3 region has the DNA TGCAGTGCTAGAGATATAGGGGGGAAGGTTACTTCTTATGGCTACACCTTC.